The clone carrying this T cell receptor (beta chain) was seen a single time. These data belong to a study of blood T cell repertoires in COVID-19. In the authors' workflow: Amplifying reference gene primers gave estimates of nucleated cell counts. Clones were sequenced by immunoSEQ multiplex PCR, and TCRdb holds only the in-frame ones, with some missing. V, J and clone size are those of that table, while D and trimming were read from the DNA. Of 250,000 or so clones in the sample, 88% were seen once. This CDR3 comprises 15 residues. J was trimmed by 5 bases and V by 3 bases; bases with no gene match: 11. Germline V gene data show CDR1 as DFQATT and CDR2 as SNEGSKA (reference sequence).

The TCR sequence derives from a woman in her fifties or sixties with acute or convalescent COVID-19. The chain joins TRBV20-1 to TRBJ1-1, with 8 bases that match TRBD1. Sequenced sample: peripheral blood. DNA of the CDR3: TGCAGTGCTAGTACAACAGGGGGAGTAGTAACTGAAGCTTTCTTT. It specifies CSASTTGGVVTEAFF.